This TCR beta chain is drawn from a study of blood T cell repertoires in COVID-19. Overall study: Nucleic acid was either cDNA or gDNA, and it came from T cells, B-cell-depleted T cells, or PBMCs.

In its sample, this clone was seen once. The CDR3 covers 14 residues. Looked up from germline, CDR1 is SGHRS and CDR2 is YFSETQ. The V end lost 2 bases, the J end lost 7 bases, and 12 bases lay between the germline ends. The protocol was immunoSEQ multiplex PCR, while the TCRdb copy is restricted to in-frame clones and leaves out a portion. This table has under 350,000 clones, around nine tenths appearing once. Sequenced material: peripheral blood. This clonotype was sampled from a man between 35 and 55 years old with acute or convalescent COVID-19. The V gene is TRBV5-1, the J gene TRBJ1-4; possible D gene TRBD1, 6 bases. The CDR3 spells CASSLGQGIEKLFF. CDR3 DNA sequence: TGCGCCAGCAGCTTAGGTCAGGGGATTGAAAAACTGTTTTTT.